This TCR beta chain derives from a study of blood T cell repertoires in COVID-19. Study summary: Italy, Spain and the United States were the sources of the convalescent and acute COVID-19 samples. In each case, the material was cDNA or gDNA derived from T cells, B-cell-depleted T cells, or PBMCs.

In Seattle, patients joined the study during active infection and were tracked longitudinally. Methods used by the authors: Estimates of nucleated cell counts were drawn from the amplification of reference gene primers. Assay: immunoSEQ multiplex PCR; the TCRdb copy retains only in-frame clones and omits some. The V and J calls and clone size were taken over from that table, and D and trimming were inferred from the DNA. The repertoire holds roughly 160,000 clones, with approximately 86% as singletons. Sequenced: peripheral blood. The TCR was taken from an elderly woman with COVID-19, enrolled during active disease.

CDR3 residues: CASPPGAGDRGPENTEAFF. In DNA form, the CDR3 reads TGTGCCAGCCCCCCTGGGGCCGGGGACAGGGGGCCGGAGAACACTGAAGCTTTCTTT. V is TRBV28 and J is TRBJ1-1; TRBD1 agrees at 12 bases. Germline V gene lookup returns CDR1 MDHEN and CDR2 SYDVKM. V dropped 8 bases and J dropped 1; count of bases not matched to a gene: 17. The CDR3 runs to 19 residues.